Each of the 16 T cell receptor beta chains below was sequenced from the same sample in a study of blood T cell repertoires in COVID-19. TCRdb's copy holds only in-frame clones and misses some; the assay was immunoSEQ multiplex PCR. The sample lists roughly 400,000 clones, just over 90% occurring once. Sample: PBMCs or T cells enriched from blood (not recorded which). The receptors were gathered from a woman in her 40s who had been exposed to COVID-19.

The rearrangement links TRBV19 to TRBJ2-5; D unresolved. Germline-derived CDR1 and CDR2 are LNHDA and SQIVND (reference sequence). The CDR3 is 14 amino acids. V dropped 1 base and J dropped 0 bases, with 6 bases sitting between them. The CDR3: CASSIGSDQETQYF. The CDR3 DNA follows: TGTGCCAGTAGTATAGGGAGCGACCAAGAGACCCAGTACTTC.

The chain recombines TRBV5-6 with TRBJ2-5, with a tentative D call TRBD2 (7 bases). Trimming removed 3 bases at V and 5 bases at J, with 17 bases between. Germline CDR1 reads SGHDT; CDR2 reads YYEEEE. This CDR3 region has 15 residues. As DNA, the CDR3 is TGTGCCAGCAGCTACGCGGGGGCACCGGGGGAGACCCAGTACTTC. Residues: CASSYAGAPGETQYF.

The rearrangement joins TRBV11-2 to TRBJ1-5; TRBD1 agrees at 10 bases. The CDR3 totals 15 residues. Trimming at V came to 5 bases and at J to 7 bases, leaving 8 bases not matched to a gene. Germline V gives CDR1 SGHAT, CDR2 FQNNGV. In nucleotides, the CDR3 is TGTGCCAGCAGCCAGGACAGGGGGTCATGGCAGCCCCAGCATTTT. It codes for CASSQDRGSWQPQHF.

The genes are TRBV5-4 and TRBJ1-1; TRBD1 aligns across 7 bases. The CDR3 loop spans 15 amino acids. CDR1 and CDR2 from the germline V gene are SGHNT and YYREEE (reference sequence). V was pared by 3 bases and J by 1 base, with 6 bases of the junction left unmatched. The DNA of the CDR3 is TGTGCCAGCAGCTGGAGCAGGGGGAAGAACACTGAAGCTTTCTTT. Amino acids: CASSWSRGKNTEAFF.

The chain combines TRBV18 with TRBJ1-5; D gene ambiguous. This CDR3 contains 14 residues. Trimming cost V 8 bases and J 0 bases, with 11 bases left between them. CDR1 is KGHSH and CDR2 is LQKENI in the germline V gene. The CDR3 reads CASARVHSNQPQHF. CDR3 nucleotide sequence: TGTGCCAGCGCCCGGGTGCATAGCAATCAGCCCCAGCATTTT.

This clone was counted a few times. The rearrangement uses TRBV27 and TRBJ2-1; 8 positions match TRBD2. Trimming removed 3 bases from V and 9 bases from J; junction bases left unmatched: 10. The CDR3 loop spans 15 amino acids. Per the germline V gene, CDR1 is MNHEY and CDR2 is SMNVEV (reference sequence). This CDR3 reads CASSFSGGAFGEQFF. The CDR3 nucleotides read TGTGCCAGCAGTTTCTCCGGGGGGGCTTTTGGTGAGCAGTTCTTC.

The J gene is TRBJ1-4, the V gene TRBV6-6, with a possible D match to TRBD1 (6 bases). There are 12 residues in the CDR3. Germline V gene sequence: CDR1 MNHNY, CDR2 SVGAGI (reference sequence). Trimming took off 9 bases at V and 7 bases at J, with 12 bases between the two ends. The CDR3 sequence is CASLGGREKLFF. In DNA, the CDR3 is TGTGCCAGTCTAGGGGGACGTGAAAAACTGTTTTTT.

This chain uses TRBV13 with TRBJ1-4; 7 bases map to TRBD1. The V gene end was trimmed by 4 bases and the J gene end by 11 bases; junction bases not matched to a gene: 13. Germline V CDR1 and CDR2: PRHDT, FYEKMQ (reference sequence). The CDR3 runs to 15 residues. CDR3 residues: CASSSGGVTGSKLFF. Here the CDR3 DNA reads TGTGCCAGCAGCTCGGGAGGGGTGACAGGGTCGAAACTGTTTTTT.

The CDR3 DNA follows: TGTGCCTGGAGCCGACAGGGGGCAAGTGGCTACACCTTC. This translates into CAWSRQGASGYTF. V and J are TRBV30 and TRBJ1-2, with 10 bases fitting TRBD1. The CDR3 contains 13 residues. The V gene end was trimmed by 3 bases and the J gene end by 7 bases; junction bases not matched to a gene: 5. Looked up from germline, CDR1 is GTSNPN and CDR2 is SVGIG (reference sequence).

J is TRBJ2-7 and V is TRBV9; TRBD1 matches 10 bases. V lost 4 bases to trimming and J lost 2 bases; unmatched junction nucleotides: 6. CDR3 size: 15 residues. Looked up from germline, CDR1 is SGDLS and CDR2 is YYNGEE. This chain's CDR3 is CASSYRQGATYEQYF. In nucleotides, the CDR3 is TGTGCCAGCAGCTACCGACAGGGGGCTACCTACGAGCAGTACTTC.

The chain carries TRBV6-5 and TRBJ1-2; 9 positions match TRBD1. The germline V gene encodes CDR1 MNHEY and CDR2 SVGAGI. V shed 0 bases and J 5 bases; nucleotides not matched to a gene: 4. CDR3 length: 15 amino acids. The CDR3 loop is CASSYSGTGSYGYTF. The CDR3 DNA reads TGTGCCAGCAGTTACTCCGGGACAGGGTCTTATGGCTACACCTTC.

The chain joins TRBV18 to TRBJ1-4, with TRBD1 matching over 9 bases. CDR1 is KGHSH, CDR2 LQKENI, per germline. The CDR3 runs to 18 residues. With 3 bases clipped from V and 4 bases from J, the junction kept 12 bases outside the gene matches. The CDR3 loop is CASSPLSLPGQGNEKLFF. For the CDR3, the DNA is TGTGCCAGCTCACCTCTTTCGCTTCCGGGACAGGGTAATGAAAAACTGTTTTTT.

The chain joins TRBV6-5 to TRBJ1-5; possible D gene TRBD1, 6 bases. Germline-derived CDR1 and CDR2 are MNHEY and SVGAGI. Trimming left V 6 bases short and J 6 bases short, with 15 bases between. This CDR3 comprises 14 residues. The CDR3 DNA is TGTGCCAGCAGCTACGACAGGTCAGGTCAGCCCCAGCATTTT. Encoded protein: CASSYDRSGQPQHF.

The chain joins TRBV12-3 or TRBV12-4 to TRBJ2-3; TRBD1 might be the D (7 bases). Trimming shortened V by 2 bases and J by 9 bases, and 12 bases separated the two germline ends. The CDR3 covers 13 residues. CDR3 region: CASSLPPGGTQYF. The CDR3 DNA is TGTGCCAGCAGTTTACCCCCAGGGGGGACGCAGTATTTT.

The J gene is TRBJ2-7, the V gene TRBV29-1; no firm D call. CDR1 is SQVTM and CDR2 is ANQGSEA in the germline V gene. The CDR3 length is 12 residues. Trimming cost V 6 bases and J 3 bases, with 12 bases left between them. Here the CDR3 DNA reads TGCAGCGTCCTAGAGACCGTCTACGAGCAGTACTTC. Translated, it gives CSVLETVYEQYF.

The CDR3 loop reads CASSFMTEALGYTF. CDR3 DNA: TGTGCCAGCAGCTTCATGACGGAGGCTCTCGGCTACACCTTC. The V and J genes are TRBV13 and TRBJ1-2; D is uncertain. The CDR3 is 14 residues long. Germline values: CDR1 PRHDT, CDR2 FYEKMQ (reference sequence). V shed 3 bases and J shed 8 bases, with 16 bases lying between them. The whole variable domain, filled in from reference TRBV13 and TRBJ1-2, reads AAGVIQSPRHLIKEKRETATLKCYPIPRHDTVYWYQQGPGQDPQFLISFYEKMQSDKGSIPDRFSAQQFSDYHSELNMSSLELGDSALYFCASSFMTEALGYTFGSGTRLTVV.